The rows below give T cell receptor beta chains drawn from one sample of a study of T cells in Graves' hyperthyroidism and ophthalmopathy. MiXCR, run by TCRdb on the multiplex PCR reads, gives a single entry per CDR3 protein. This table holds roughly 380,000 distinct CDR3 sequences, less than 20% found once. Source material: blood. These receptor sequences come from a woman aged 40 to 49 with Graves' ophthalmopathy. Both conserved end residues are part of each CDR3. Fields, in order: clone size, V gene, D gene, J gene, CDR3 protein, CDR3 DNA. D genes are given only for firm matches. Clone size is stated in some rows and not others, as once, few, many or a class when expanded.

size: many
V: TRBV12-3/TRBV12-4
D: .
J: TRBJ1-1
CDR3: CASSFWGEGTEAFF
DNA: TGTGCCAGCAGTTTTTGGGGGGAGGGCACTGAAGCTTTCTTT

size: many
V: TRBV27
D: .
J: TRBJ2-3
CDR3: CASSSSHTQYF
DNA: TGTGCCAGCAGTTCGAGTCATACGCAGTATTTT

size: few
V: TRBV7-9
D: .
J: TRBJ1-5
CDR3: CASSLGASGNQPQHF
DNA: TGTGCCAGCAGCTTAGGGGCATCGGGCAATCAGCCCCAGCATTTT

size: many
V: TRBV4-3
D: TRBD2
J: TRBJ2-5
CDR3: CASSEQRGRTQYF
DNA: TGCGCCAGCAGCGAACAGCGGGGGAGAACCCAGTACTTC

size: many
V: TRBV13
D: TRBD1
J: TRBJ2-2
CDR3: CASSNPITGGTFGWNTGELFF
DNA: TGTGCCAGCAGCAATCCTATCACAGGGGGGACCTTTGGATGGAACACCGGGGAGCTGTTTTTT

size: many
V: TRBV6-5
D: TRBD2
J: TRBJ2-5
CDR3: CASHEGRGPQETQYF
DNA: TGTGCCAGCCACGAGGGGAGGGGACCCCAAGAGACCCAGTACTTC

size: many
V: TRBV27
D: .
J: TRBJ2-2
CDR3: CASSFPPGGGSWTGELFF
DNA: TGTGCCAGCAGTTTCCCCCCTGGGGGCGGGAGTTGGACCGGGGAGCTGTTTTTT

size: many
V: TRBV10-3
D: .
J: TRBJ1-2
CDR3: CAISLRAAEGSNYGYTF
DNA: TGTGCCATCAGTTTACGGGCCGCTGAGGGGTCTAACTATGGCTACACCTTC

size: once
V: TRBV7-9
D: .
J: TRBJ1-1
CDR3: CAIRPTALNTEAFF
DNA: TGTGCCATCCGACCGACCGCATTGAACACTGAAGCTTTCTTT

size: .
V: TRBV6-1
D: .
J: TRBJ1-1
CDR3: CASTSFHNTEAFF
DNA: TGTGCCAGCACGAGTTTTCATAACACTGAAGCTTTCTTT

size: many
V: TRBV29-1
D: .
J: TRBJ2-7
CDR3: CSPRQRAGEQYF
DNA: TGCAGTCCTCGACAAAGAGCAGGAGAGCAGTACTTC

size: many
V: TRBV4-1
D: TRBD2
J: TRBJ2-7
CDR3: CASSQDAGDYEQYF
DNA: TGCGCCAGCAGCCAAGATGCGGGAGACTACGAGCAGTACTTC

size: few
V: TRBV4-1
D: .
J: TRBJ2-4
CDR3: CASSHTNRGTKNIQYF
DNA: TGCGCCAGCAGTCACACCAACCGGGGAACCAAAAACATTCAGTACTTC

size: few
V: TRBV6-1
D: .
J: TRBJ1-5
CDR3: CASRGDFRNQPQHF
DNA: TGTGCCAGCAGGGGGGATTTCCGCAATCAGCCCCAGCATTTT

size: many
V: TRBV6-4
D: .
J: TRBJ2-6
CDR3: CASRQLQVLSSSGANVLTF
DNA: TGTGCCAGCCGTCAATTACAGGTCCTTTCTTCTTCTGGGGCCAACGTCCTGACTTTC

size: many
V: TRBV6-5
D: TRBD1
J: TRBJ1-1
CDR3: CASSTQGTNTEAFF
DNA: TGTGCCAGCAGCACACAGGGGACAAACACTGAAGCTTTCTTT

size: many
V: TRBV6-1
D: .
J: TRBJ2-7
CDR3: CASSEAESLLIYEQYF
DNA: TGTGCCAGCAGTGAAGCGGAGTCCCTCCTTATCTACGAGCAGTACTTC

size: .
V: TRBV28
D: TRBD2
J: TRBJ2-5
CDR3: CASRRAGDQETQYF
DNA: TGTGCCAGCCGCCGGGCGGGAGACCAAGAGACCCAGTACTTC

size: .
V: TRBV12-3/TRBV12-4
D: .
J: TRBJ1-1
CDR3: CASSQVAPFRAEASF
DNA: TGTGCCAGCAGTCAAGTAGCCCCGTTCCGCGCTGAAGCTTCCTTT